This TCR beta chain was observed in a study of T cell changes during pregnancy in multiple sclerosis. Sequencing was performed with immunoSEQ multiplex PCR; in TCRdb, only in-frame clones are kept and a portion is missing. There are 25,000 to 35,000 clones in the sample; around nine tenths occur only once, and 5% to 8% lies in the top ten. This CDR3 comprises 15 residues. CDR1 LGHNA and CDR2 YSLEER come from the germline V gene. With 3 bases removed from V and 3 bases from J, the gap between germline ends came to 11 bases. The sample was CD8+ T cells from peripheral blood mononuclear cells, taken before pregnancy. The TCR sequence derives from a female donor with multiple sclerosis, enrolled in a pregnancy study. The chain joins TRBV4-3 to TRBJ2-2, with D perhaps matching TRBD2 (6 bases). CDR3 region: CASSQRDWDTGELFF. In DNA, the CDR3 is TGCGCCAGCAGCCAGAGGGACTGGGACACCGGGGAGCTGTTTTTT.